These 20 T cell receptor beta chains originate from one sample sequenced in a study of blood T cell repertoires in COVID-19. Assay: immunoSEQ multiplex PCR; the TCRdb copy retains only in-frame clones and omits some. The sample records 250,000 to 400,000 clones, approximately 90% being singletons. Sequencing used peripheral blood. The receptors shown here come from a woman aged 25 to 45 with COVID-19, enrolled during active disease.

The gene calls are TRBV9 and TRBJ2-7; D possibly corresponds to TRBD1 (5 bases). V lost 4 bases and J lost 3, with 20 bases in between. This CDR3 has 16 residues. The germline gives CDR1 SGDLS, CDR2 YYNGEE. Written as DNA, the CDR3 is TGTGCCAGCAGCCCAGGTGGGCAGGGAAGGGTCTACGAGCAGTACTTC. Translated, it gives CASSPGGQGRVYEQYF.

The chain employs TRBV6-6 and TRBJ2-3, with D possibly being TRBD1 (5 bases). This CDR3 is built from 16 residues. Germline-derived CDR1 and CDR2 are MNHNY and SVGAGI (reference sequence). V was pared by 0 bases and J by 0 bases, with 10 bases between. This chain's CDR3 is CASSYSGVLSTDTQYF. The CDR3, as DNA: TGTGCCAGCAGTTACTCAGGGGTCCTAAGCACAGATACGCAGTATTTT.

In its sample, this clone was seen a few times. The V gene is TRBV5-1, the J gene TRBJ1-1; D is undetermined. With 2 bases removed from V and 2 bases from J, the gap between germline ends came to 13 bases. Germline CDR1 and CDR2: SGHRS and YFSETQ. This CDR3 is built from 15 residues. CDR3 DNA: TGCGCCAGCAGCTTAGAATGGCGGACTAACACTGAAGCTTTCTTT. Protein: CASSLEWRTNTEAFF.

The V and J genes are TRBV24-1 and TRBJ1-4, with 8 bases identical to TRBD1. This CDR3 has 16 residues. Germline V lookup: CDR1 KGHDR, CDR2 SFDVKD. With V trimmed by 4 bases and J by 7 bases, 10 bases remained unmatched. DNA of the CDR3: TGTGCCACCAGTGACCCTCAGCCGGGACAGGCTGAAAAACTGTTTTTT. Translated, it gives CATSDPQPGQAEKLFF.

The V call is TRBV5-1, the J call TRBJ2-1, with D perhaps matching TRBD2 (7 bases). CDR1 is SGHRS and CDR2 is YFSETQ in the germline V gene. The CDR3 loop spans 14 amino acids. With 4 bases removed from V and 7 bases from J, the gap between germline ends came to 15 bases. CDR3 bases: TGCGCCAGCAGCCACGGCGGGGGCGGGAATGAGCAGTTCTTC. Its translation is CASSHGGGGNEQFF.

The chain has TRBV5-5 and TRBJ1-2, with TRBD1 identical over 7 bases. The length of the CDR3 is 15 residues. The germline V gene encodes CDR1 SGHKS and CDR2 YYEKEE (reference sequence). The ends lost 0 bases at V and 6 bases at J; junction bases unmatched: 8. CDR3 sequence: CASSLAYVGGDGYTF. DNA for the CDR3: TGTGCCAGCAGCTTGGCCTACGTAGGGGGCGATGGCTACACCTTC.

The chain carries TRBV19 and TRBJ2-1; 7 bases agree with TRBD2. Germline trimming cut 6 bases from V and 10 bases from J; bases unmatched to any gene: 3. CDR3 size: 11 residues. Germline lookup yields CDR1 LNHDA and CDR2 SQIVND (reference sequence). CDR3 loop: CASSPGLEQFF. In nucleotides, the CDR3 is TGTGCCAGTAGCCCGGGACTAGAGCAGTTCTTC.

The genes are TRBV18 and TRBJ2-5, with 8 bases that match TRBD1. CDR1 and CDR2 (germline): KGHSH, LQKENI. With V trimmed by 6 bases and J by 5 bases, 5 bases remained unmatched. The CDR3 spans 13 residues. The CDR3 loop is CASSQGAGETQYF. The CDR3 DNA reads TGTGCCAGCTCCCAGGGGGCCGGGGAGACCCAGTACTTC.

This chain uses TRBV19 with TRBJ1-2; no firm D call. With 6 bases removed from V and 5 bases from J, the gap between germline ends came to 19 bases. Germline V lookup: CDR1 LNHDA, CDR2 SQIVND (reference sequence). The CDR3 sequence is 15 residues long. CDR3 region: CASRTRTETSYGYTF. As DNA, the CDR3 is TGTGCCAGTAGGACTAGGACCGAAACCTCATATGGCTACACCTTC. The full variable domain, completed using reference TRBV19 and TRBJ1-2, is DGGITQSPKYLFRKEGQNVTLSCEQNLNHDAMYWYRQDPGQGLRLIYYSQIVNDFQKGDIAEGYSVSREKKESFPLTVTSAQKNPTAFYLCASRTRTETSYGYTFGSGTRLTVV.

This clone occurred once. The chain joins TRBV7-3 to TRBJ2-5; 9 bases match TRBD2. J gave up 7 bases and V 1 base, and 7 bases lay outside the gene matches. In germline, CDR1 is SGHTA, CDR2 FQGTGA. This CDR3 region has 15 residues. The DNA for the CDR3 is TGTGCCAGCAGCTTAAGGCTAGCGGGGAGGGGGACCCAGTACTTC. This sequence encodes CASSLRLAGRGTQYF. Full variable domain (outside the CDR3, taken from reference TRBV7-3 and TRBJ2-5): GAGVSQTPSNKVTEKGKYVELRCDPISGHTALYWYRQSLGQGPEFLIYFQGTGAADDSGLPNDRFFAVRPEGSVSTLKIQRTERGDSAVYLCASSLRLAGRGTQYFGPGTRLLVL.

A note on this clone: Germline is not matched at one junction end, which may reflect a read error. J is TRBJ1-2 and V is TRBV5-4; D might be TRBD1 (5 bases). CDR1 is SGHNT and CDR2 is YYREEE in the germline V gene (reference sequence). The CDR3 runs 13 residues. CDR3 DNA sequence: TGTGCCAGCAGACACCAACGGGACTTTTTGCTCCTCTTC. Protein product: CASRHQRDFLLLF.

The chain employs TRBV9 and TRBJ1-4, with D perhaps matching TRBD1 (6 bases). The CDR3 is made up of 16 amino acids. V gave up 3 bases and J gave up 0 bases, with 12 bases separating them. The germline V gene encodes CDR1 SGDLS and CDR2 YYNGEE. CDR3 sequence reads: CASSAGSGATNEKLFF. In DNA, the CDR3 is TGTGCCAGCAGCGCGGGGTCAGGGGCAACTAATGAAAAACTGTTTTTT.

The chain carries TRBV30 and TRBJ2-5; D not resolved. The V and J ends lost 2 bases and 1 base respectively, with 11 bases between them. The germline CDR1 and CDR2 sequences are GTSNPN and SVGIG (reference sequence). This CDR3 has 14 residues. CDR3 region: CAWSLYTPQETQYF. As DNA, the CDR3 is TGTGCCTGGAGTTTGTACACCCCCCAAGAGACCCAGTACTTC. Combining the CDR3 with reference TRBV30 and TRBJ2-5 gives the whole variable domain SQTIHQWPATLVQPVGSPLSLECTVEGTSNPNLYWYRQAAGRGLQLLFYSVGIGQISSEVPQNLSASRPQDRQFILSSKKLLLSDSGFYLCAWSLYTPQETQYFGPGTRLLVL.

This rearrangement joins TRBV30 to TRBJ1-1; D is unresolved. Per the germline V gene, CDR1 is GTSNPN and CDR2 is SVGIG (reference sequence). The CDR3 consists of 14 residues. V dropped 4 bases and J dropped 4 bases, with 16 bases sitting between them. Here the CDR3 reads CAWNPDLGSTEAFF. Written as DNA, the CDR3 is TGTGCCTGGAACCCTGACCTTGGGAGCACTGAAGCTTTCTTT.

The rearrangement links TRBV2 to TRBJ1-1, with 10 bases matching TRBD1. The CDR3 extends over 14 amino acids. Trimming at V came to 5 bases and at J to 6 bases, leaving 6 bases not matched to a gene. Per germline, CDR1 SNHLY and CDR2 FYNNEI. As DNA, the CDR3 is TGTGCCAGCAGTTTCGGACAGGGGGTGTCTGAAGCTTTCTTT. Encoded protein: CASSFGQGVSEAFF.

This clone was found once. The rearrangement links TRBV7-9 to TRBJ2-7, with D perhaps matching TRBD2 (5 bases). Trimming shortened V by 7 bases and J by 3 bases, and 13 bases separated the two germline ends. Germline-derived CDR1 and CDR2 are SEHNR and FQNEAQ (reference sequence). This CDR3 has 13 residues. The CDR3, as DNA: TGTGCCAGCACCTTCGGGATGGGCTACGAGCAGTACTTC. Translation gives CASTFGMGYEQYF.

The chain joins TRBV9 to TRBJ2-3; 12 bases fit TRBD2. Trimming removed 0 bases from V and 8 bases from J; junction bases left unmatched: 7. Germline V gene data show CDR1 as SGDLS and CDR2 as YYNGEE. The CDR3 covers 16 residues. CDR3 amino acids: CASSVEASGGASTQYF. Here the CDR3 DNA reads TGTGCCAGCAGCGTAGAGGCTAGCGGGGGGGCAAGTACGCAGTATTTT.

The gene calls are TRBV4-1 and TRBJ2-6, with 7 bases fitting TRBD1. This CDR3 is built from 17 residues. Germline loops: CDR1 MGHRA, CDR2 YSYEKL. V trimming: 5 bases; J trimming: 0 bases; junction bases outside the gene matches: 7. CDR3 in amino acids: CASSERGHASGANVLTF. CDR3 nucleotides: TGCGCCAGCAGCGAAAGGGGGCACGCCTCTGGGGCCAACGTCCTGACTTTC.

In DNA, the CDR3 is TGCGCCAGCAGCTTGGACGTGCGGGCCGCGGGGTTCTTC. Translating it yields CASSLDVRAAGFF. V gene TRBV5-1 combines with J gene TRBJ2-1; a possible D gene is TRBD2 (5 bases). Germline CDR1 SGHRS, CDR2 YFSETQ. V shed 0 bases and J shed 15 bases, with 16 bases lying between them. CDR3 size: 13 residues.

The rearrangement uses TRBV9 and TRBJ2-5; 13 bases fit TRBD2. V trimming: 3 bases; J trimming: 6 bases; junction bases outside the gene matches: 5. The germline gives CDR1 SGDLS, CDR2 YYNGEE. The CDR3 sequence is 15 residues long. This CDR3 is CASSATSGGRQTQYF. The DNA of the CDR3 is TGTGCCAGCAGCGCGACTAGCGGGGGGAGGCAGACCCAGTACTTC.